This TCR beta chain was found in a study of cytotoxic CD8 clonotypes in ibrutinib-treated CLL. Sequencing was performed with immunoSEQ multiplex PCR; in TCRdb, only in-frame clones are kept and a portion is missing. The repertoire consists of a few hundred thousand clones, with around three quarters occurring once and the leading ten covering 15% to 19%. The CDR3 covers 19 residues. The TCR was taken from a human donor with chronic lymphocytic leukemia. The gene calls are TRBV21-1 and TRBJ1-2; the listed D gene, TRBD1, was not tested against the DNA. TRBV21-1 constitutes a pseudogene. The sample consisted of PBMCs, taken after 24 months of ibrutinib treatment. CDR3 region: CASSAEAGTGVDLFYGYTF. The CDR3 region has the DNA TGTGCCAGCAGCGCAGAAGCTGGGACAGGGGTGGATCTTTTCTATGGCTACACCTTC.